This TCR beta chain was found in a study of T cells in Graves' hyperthyroidism and ophthalmopathy. Study conclusions and caveats: Most thyroid clonotypes expanded above 0.001 appeared in blood too.

The table lists this clonotype with many counts. Its antigen remains unidentified. V trimming: 3 bases; J trimming: 5 bases; junction bases outside the gene matches: 9. Germline-derived CDR1 and CDR2 are DFQATT and SNEGSKA (reference sequence). CDR3 length: 15 residues. Active moderate-to-severe ophthalmopathy, Clinical Activity Score at least 3, NOSPECS at least 4, under 3 months' duration. RNA transcripts provided the source from which TCR beta CDR3 regions were amplified. The HTBI set primed first-round TCR CDR3 RT-PCR. One entry per CDR3 protein, called by TCRdb with MiXCR from the multiplex PCR reads. Of more than 350,000 distinct CDR3 sequences listed, about 14% are singletons.

Sequencing was performed on blood. This clonotype was sampled from a woman between 25 and 40 years old with Graves' ophthalmopathy. The chain links TRBV20-1 to TRBJ2-5, with 10 bases aligning to TRBD1. CDR3 sequence: CSARGGQGFWETQYF. The CDR3, as DNA: TGCAGTGCTAGGGGGGGACAGGGGTTCTGGGAGACCCAGTACTTC.